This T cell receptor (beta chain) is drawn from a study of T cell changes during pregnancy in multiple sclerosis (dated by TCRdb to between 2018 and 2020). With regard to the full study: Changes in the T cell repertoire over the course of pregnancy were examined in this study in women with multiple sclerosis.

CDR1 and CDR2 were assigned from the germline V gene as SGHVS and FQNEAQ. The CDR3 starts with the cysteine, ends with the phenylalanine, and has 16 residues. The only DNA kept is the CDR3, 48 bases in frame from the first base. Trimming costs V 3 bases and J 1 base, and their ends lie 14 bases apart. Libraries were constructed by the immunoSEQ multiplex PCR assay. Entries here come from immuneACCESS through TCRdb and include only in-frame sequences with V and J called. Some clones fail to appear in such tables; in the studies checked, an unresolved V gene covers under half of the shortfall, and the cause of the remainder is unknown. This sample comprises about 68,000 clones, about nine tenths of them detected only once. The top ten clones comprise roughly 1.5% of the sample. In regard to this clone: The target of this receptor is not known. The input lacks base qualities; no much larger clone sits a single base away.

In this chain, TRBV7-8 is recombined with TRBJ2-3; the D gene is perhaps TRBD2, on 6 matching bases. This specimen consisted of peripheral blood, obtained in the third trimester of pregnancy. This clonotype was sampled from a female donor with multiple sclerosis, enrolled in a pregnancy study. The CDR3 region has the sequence CASSFSSSGGTDTQYF. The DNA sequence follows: TGTGCCAGCAGCTTTAGTAGCTCGGGAGGCACAGATACGCAGTATTTT.